The next 28 T cell receptor beta chains were all read from a single sample in a study of lymphopenia after photon versus proton radiotherapy. TCRdb's table, derived via immunoSEQ multiplex PCR, lists solely in-frame clones and lacks some. This table has tens of thousands of clones, roughly 89% appearing once. The material sequenced was peripheral blood, taken from a patient treated with proton-based radiotherapy. The receptors shown here come from a woman in her sixties with cholangiocarcinoma. Some clones in this sample may be carry-over from other donors' samples.

The rearrangement uses TRBV5-1 and TRBJ2-2; D is perhaps TRBD1 or TRBD2 (5 bases each). V lost 2 bases to trimming and J lost 0 bases, with 11 bases between them. The CDR3 is 16 residues long. Per germline, CDR1 SGHRS and CDR2 YFSETQ. The CDR3 reads CASSFTGTPNTGELFF. CDR3 sequence (DNA): TGCGCCAGCAGCTTCACCGGGACCCCGAACACCGGGGAGCTGTTTTTT.

The genes are TRBV7-2 and TRBJ1-2; D uncertain. This CDR3 has 15 residues. V dropped 5 bases and J dropped 1 base, with 14 bases sitting between them. Germline V gene sequence: CDR1 SGHTA, CDR2 FQGNSA. The DNA of the CDR3 is TGTGCCAGCAGCCCGCGGACCGACCTTAACTATGGCTACACCTTC. Translating gives CASSPRTDLNYGYTF.

V gene TRBV29-1 combines with J gene TRBJ2-1, with 13 bases lining up with TRBD2. The CDR3 is 18 residues long. The ends lost 7 bases at V and 12 bases at J; junction bases unmatched: 24. From germline, CDR1 is SQVTM and CDR2 ANQGSEA. The CDR3 DNA reads TGCAGCGCCATGAACCCCTCCGGACTAGCGGGGGCCTGGAGTCGGCAGTTCTTC. This gives the protein CSAMNPSGLAGAWSRQFF.

This clone has only one observation. The CDR3 DNA is TGTGCCAGCAGCCCCCTTCGGGCTGAAGCTTTCTTT. Its protein is CASSPLRAEAFF. The rearrangement joins TRBV11-3 to TRBJ1-1; D not resolved. This CDR3 has 12 amino acids. Looked up from germline, CDR1 is SGHNT and CDR2 is YENEEA. The germline V and J ends were trimmed by 5 bases and 6 bases, with 10 bases remaining between them. Using reference TRBV11-3 and TRBJ1-1 for the parts outside the CDR3, the full variable domain is EAGVVQSPRYKIIEKKQPVAFWCNPISGHNTLYWYLQNLGQGPELLIRYENEEAVDDSQLPKDRFSAERLKGVDSTLKIQPAELGDSAVYLCASSPLRAEAFFGQGTRLTVV.

This sequence joins TRBV7-6 and TRBJ2-7; D may be TRBD1 or TRBD2 (5 bases each). This CDR3 has 14 residues. CDR1 and CDR2 from the germline V gene are SGHVS and FNYEAQ. Trimming took off 4 bases at V and 5 bases at J, with 15 bases between the two ends. The CDR3 DNA is TGTGCCAGCAGCTACGGGGCCCCACCGAACGAGCAGTACTTC. Its translation is CASSYGAPPNEQYF.

The chain recombines TRBV14 with TRBJ1-2; D not resolved. This CDR3 is 14 amino acids long. Looked up from germline, CDR1 is SGHDN and CDR2 is FVKESK. V lost 0 bases, J lost 2 bases, and 7 bases lay in between. CDR3 sequence reads: CASSQDGWNYGYTF. The CDR3 DNA reads as TGTGCCAGCAGCCAAGATGGCTGGAACTATGGCTACACCTTC. The variable domain in full, with the rest retrieved from reference TRBV14 and TRBJ1-2, is EAGVTQFPSHSVIEKGQTVTLRCDPISGHDNLYWYRRVMGKEIKFLLHFVKESKQDESGMPNNRFLAERTGGTYSTLKVQPAELEDSGVYFCASSQDGWNYGYTFGSGTRLTVV.

This clone has a handful of counts. CDR3 sequence reads: CASSFEAKAGGNEQFF. CDR3 coding DNA: TGCGCCAGCAGCTTTGAAGCCAAAGCGGGAGGAAATGAGCAGTTCTTC. This chain joins TRBV5-1 and TRBJ2-1; TRBD2 matches at 9 bases. Germline lookup yields CDR1 SGHRS and CDR2 YFSETQ. V shed 2 bases, J shed 7 bases, and the junction held 10 bases outside the gene matches. The length of the CDR3 is 16 residues.

This chain joins TRBV7-9 and TRBJ1-5; D ambiguous. The V and J ends lost 0 bases and 4 bases respectively, with 7 bases between them. This CDR3 is 14 amino acids long. Germline CDR1 and CDR2: SEHNR and FQNEAQ (reference sequence). For the CDR3, the DNA is TGTGCCAGCAGCTTAGCGCCGACGAATCAGCCCCAGCATTTT. Protein sequence: CASSLAPTNQPQHF.

The V call is TRBV13, the J call TRBJ1-5; TRBD1 is a possible D gene (5 bases). Germline V gene data show CDR1 as PRHDT and CDR2 as FYEKMQ (reference sequence). The length of the CDR3 is 15 residues. Trimming pared 4 bases from V and 0 bases from J, leaving 10 bases between. The CDR3 sequence is CASSSRGGSNQPQHF. The CDR3 DNA reads TGTGCCAGCAGCTCGCGCGGGGGTAGCAATCAGCCCCAGCATTTT. Filled out from reference TRBV13 and TRBJ1-5, the complete variable domain reads AAGVIQSPRHLIKEKRETATLKCYPIPRHDTVYWYQQGPGQDPQFLISFYEKMQSDKGSIPDRFSAQQFSDYHSELNMSSLELGDSALYFCASSSRGGSNQPQHFGDGTRLSIL.

The V call is TRBV19, the J call TRBJ1-2; the match to TRBD1 covers 8 bases. This CDR3 comprises 14 residues. V shed 5 bases and J 6 bases; nucleotides not matched to a gene: 8. Germline CDR1 reads LNHDA; CDR2 reads SQIVND (reference sequence). The CDR3 DNA sequence: TGTGCCAGTAGTCGGGACAGGACCTTGGATGGCTACACCTTC. As protein: CASSRDRTLDGYTF.

The table lists this clone with a few counts. This rearrangement joins TRBV27 to TRBJ2-6; D remains unclear. This CDR3 spans 14 amino acids. The V gene's germline CDR1 is MNHEY and CDR2 SMNVEV (reference sequence). Trimming pared 6 bases from V and 0 bases from J, leaving 6 bases between. The CDR3 sequence is CASRVGSGANVLTF. DNA of the CDR3: TGTGCCAGCAGGGTCGGCTCTGGGGCCAACGTCCTGACTTTC.

The V gene is TRBV6-5, the J gene TRBJ1-4; maybe TRBD1 (5 bases). Germline CDR1 reads MNHEY; CDR2 reads SVGAGI. The CDR3 loop spans 15 amino acids. V dropped 2 bases and J dropped 0 bases, with 7 bases sitting between them. The DNA for the CDR3 is TGTGCCAGCAGTTACCTAGGGGCAACTAATGAAAAACTGTTTTTT. Translated: CASSYLGATNEKLFF.

The chain is built from TRBV29-1 and TRBJ2-6; the match to TRBD2 covers 14 bases. The CDR3 is made up of 17 amino acids. Trimming took 7 bases from V and 3 from J; bases not matched to a gene: 8. In germline, CDR1 is SQVTM, CDR2 ANQGSEA. CDR3: CSAGTGLAGVGANVLTF. In nucleotides, the CDR3 is TGCAGCGCCGGCACGGGACTAGCGGGGGTTGGGGCCAACGTCCTGACTTTC.

The chain recombines TRBV6-5 with TRBJ2-1; D not certain. This CDR3 has 11 residues. V gave up 2 bases and J gave up 10 bases, with 6 bases separating them. Germline CDR1 and CDR2: MNHEY and SVGAGI. The CDR3 loop reads CASSYGWEQFF. In DNA, the CDR3 is TGTGCCAGCAGTTACGGATGGGAGCAGTTCTTC.

The chain recombines TRBV19 with TRBJ1-2; D may be TRBD1 (6 bases). The CDR3 is made up of 15 amino acids. Germline V gene data show CDR1 as LNHDA and CDR2 as SQIVND (reference sequence). The CDR3, as DNA: TGTGCTACCGCTCAGGGGCCGGCAGGGAACTATGGCTACACCTTC. Its translation: CATAQGPAGNYGYTF.

The table lists this clone with a count of one. The V gene is TRBV7-2, the J gene TRBJ2-3; D gene unclear. CDR1 is SGHTA, CDR2 FQGNSA, per germline. V shed 0 bases and J shed 1 base, with 8 bases lying between them. This CDR3 region has 15 residues. The CDR3 sequence is CASSLASTRTDTQYF. DNA of the CDR3: TGTGCCAGCAGCTTAGCTAGTACCCGCACAGATACGCAGTATTTT.

V gene TRBV6-5 combines with J gene TRBJ2-7; TRBD1 is a possible D gene (6 bases). Per germline, CDR1 MNHEY and CDR2 SVGAGI. This CDR3 is 14 amino acids long. The V end was cut by 6 bases, the J end by 7 bases, with 19 bases between. The DNA of the CDR3 is TGTGCCAGCAGCCCAGACAGGATTGCCTGGGAGCAGTACTTC. This codes for CASSPDRIAWEQYF.

This clone was counted at least ten times. This chain uses TRBV27 with TRBJ2-7; TRBD1 agrees at 7 bases. Trimming at V came to 5 bases and at J to 6 bases, leaving 4 bases not matched to a gene. Germline lookup yields CDR1 MNHEY and CDR2 SMNVEV (reference sequence). The CDR3 covers 12 residues. The DNA for the CDR3 is TGTGCCAGCAGTCTGACAGGGAGCGAGCAGTACTTC. Translation gives CASSLTGSEQYF.

The rearrangement links TRBV27 to TRBJ1-2; a weak D match, TRBD1 (6 bases). V dropped 2 bases and J dropped 4 bases, with 11 bases sitting between them. Germline values: CDR1 MNHEY, CDR2 SMNVEV (reference sequence). This CDR3 has 14 amino acids. The CDR3 region is CASSLSAQGYGYTF. The CDR3 DNA is TGTGCCAGCAGTTTAAGTGCACAGGGCTATGGCTACACCTTC.

The rearrangement links TRBV28 to TRBJ1-3; D is undetermined. This CDR3 spans 12 amino acids. Deletions cut 3 bases from V and 4 bases from J, with 4 bases between. CDR1 and CDR2 from the germline V gene are MDHEN and SYDVKM. The CDR3, as DNA: TGTGCCAGCAGTTTGACAGGAAACACCATATATTTT. This sequence encodes CASSLTGNTIYF.

This chain links TRBV5-1 with TRBJ1-2, with unresolved D. The CDR3 has 14 amino acids. The ends were cut back, 3 bases at V and 8 bases at J, with 17 bases in the middle. Per germline, CDR1 SGHRS and CDR2 YFSETQ. CDR3 coding DNA: TGCGCCAGCAGCTACGACGCCACGGCGGGGGGCTACACCTTC. The encoded protein is CASSYDATAGGYTF.

This clone was detected only once. The chain links TRBV5-5 to TRBJ2-3; tentative D call: TRBD1 (5 bases). This CDR3 spans 14 amino acids. Germline V CDR1 and CDR2: SGHKS, YYEKEE (reference sequence). Trimming took off 3 bases at V and 1 base at J, with 9 bases between the two ends. CDR3 in DNA: TGTGCCAGCAGCTCCCTCAGGGGCACAGATACGCAGTATTTT. It is translated as CASSSLRGTDTQYF.

The chain couples TRBV6-1 to TRBJ1-1, with D perhaps TRBD1 (6 bases). CDR1 and CDR2 from the germline V gene are MNHNS and SASEGT. The CDR3 length is 13 residues. Between the trimmed V and J ends, which lost 4 bases and 7 bases, there was a span of 13 bases. CDR3 residues: CASSAEGGNEAFF. The CDR3 bases are TGTGCCAGCAGTGCCGAAGGGGGAAATGAAGCTTTCTTT.

The chain links TRBV5-6 to TRBJ2-2, with 10 bases aligning to TRBD2. Unmatched junction bases numbered 3, after V lost 0 bases and J lost 10 bases. CDR3 length equals 14 residues. Germline V gene lookup returns CDR1 SGHDT and CDR2 YYEEEE. CDR3 in DNA: TGTGCCAGCAGCTTGGAACTAGCGGGGAAGGAGCTGTTTTTT. Its protein is CASSLELAGKELFF.

The chain combines TRBV5-1 with TRBJ2-7; TRBD1 is a possible D gene (6 bases). Deletions cut 2 bases from V and 0 bases from J, with 12 bases between. Germline V gives CDR1 SGHRS, CDR2 YFSETQ. The CDR3 length is 15 residues. The CDR3 DNA follows: TGCGCCAGCAGCTTTCAAGGGGGTAGCTCCTACGAGCAGTACTTC. It translates to CASSFQGGSSYEQYF. The variable domain in full, completed from reference TRBV5-1 and TRBJ2-7, reads KAGVTQTPRYLIKTRGQQVTLSCSPISGHRSVSWYQQTPGQGLQFLFEYFSETQRNKGNFPGRFSGRQFSNSRSEMNVSTLELGDSALYLCASSFQGGSSYEQYFGPGTRLTVT.

This clone has just one count. The chain recombines TRBV2 with TRBJ2-3; no reliable D call. CDR3 length: 11 amino acids. Germline V gene lookup returns CDR1 SNHLY and CDR2 FYNNEI. Trimming took 6 bases from V and 6 from J, leaving 7 bases between them. Here the CDR3 DNA reads TGTGCCAGCAGGCCCGAGGATACGCAGTATTTT. This translates into CASRPEDTQYF. Full variable domain (rest looked up from reference TRBV2 and TRBJ2-3): EPEVTQTPSHQVTQMGQEVILRCVPISNHLYFYWYRQILGQKVEFLVSFYNNEISEKSEIFDDQFSVERPDGSNFTLKIRSTKLEDSAMYFCASRPEDTQYFGPGTRLTVL.

The gene calls are TRBV7-2 and TRBJ2-1; D possibly uses TRBD1 or TRBD2 (5 bases each). This CDR3 region has 15 residues. Germline CDR1 is SGHTA and CDR2 is FQGNSA. Trimming pared 1 base from V and 5 bases from J, leaving 12 bases between. The CDR3 DNA reads as TGTGCCAGCAGCTTAGTAGCGAGGGGCCACAATGAGCAGTTCTTC. Translated, it gives CASSLVARGHNEQFF.

V and J are TRBV5-4 and TRBJ2-1; 11 bases match TRBD2. Germline CDR1 SGHNT, CDR2 YYREEE (reference sequence). CDR3 length: 15 residues. Trimming cost V 6 bases and J 7 bases; bases outside gene matches: 9. CDR3 DNA sequence: TGTGCCAGCAACCCCTTTAGCGGGAGGGGGAATGAGCAGTTCTTC. This sequence encodes CASNPFSGRGNEQFF.